This TCR beta chain was observed in a study of ipilimumab plus nivolumab after autologous stem cell transplantation. The wider study: DLBCL patients had primary refractory or relapsed disease.

Study observations and caveats: The authors say TCR, Treg and microbiome findings warrant further study.

The data were produced by immunoSEQ multiplex PCR, yet TCRdb's version contains in-frame clones alone and is incomplete. Of about 83,000 clones listed, about 83% are singletons. Remarks on this clone: Its antigen remains unknown.

This CDR3 has 15 residues. V was clipped by 3 bases and J by 2 bases, with 14 bases between them. The germline CDR1 and CDR2 sequences are LNHDA and SQIVND (reference sequence). Checkpoint therapy with ipilimumab 1 mg/kg began 14 to 28 days after transplant. Dosing: nivolumab 3 mg/kg IV, weeks 1, 4, 7, 10, then every two weeks to week 26. The sequencing here drew on PBMCs, taken in a trial of ipilimumab plus nivolumab as post-transplant consolidation. The genes are TRBV19 and TRBJ2-7; a weak D match, TRBD1 (5 bases). The clonotype originates from a male donor with diffuse large B-cell lymphoma. The CDR3 loop is CASSMAPGWTYEQYF. CDR3 bases: TGTGCCAGTAGTATGGCCCCAGGGTGGACCTACGAGCAGTACTTC.